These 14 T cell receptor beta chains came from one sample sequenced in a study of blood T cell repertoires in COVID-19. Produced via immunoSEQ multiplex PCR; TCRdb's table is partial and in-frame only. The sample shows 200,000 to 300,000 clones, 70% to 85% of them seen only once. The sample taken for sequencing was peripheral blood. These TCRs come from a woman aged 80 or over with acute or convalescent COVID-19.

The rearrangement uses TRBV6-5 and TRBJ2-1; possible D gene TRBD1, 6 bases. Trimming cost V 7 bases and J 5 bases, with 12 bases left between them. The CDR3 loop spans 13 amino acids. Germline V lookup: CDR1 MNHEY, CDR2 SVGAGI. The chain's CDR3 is CASKRGWDNEQFF. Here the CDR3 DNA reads TGTGCCAGCAAGAGGGGGTGGGACAATGAGCAGTTCTTC.

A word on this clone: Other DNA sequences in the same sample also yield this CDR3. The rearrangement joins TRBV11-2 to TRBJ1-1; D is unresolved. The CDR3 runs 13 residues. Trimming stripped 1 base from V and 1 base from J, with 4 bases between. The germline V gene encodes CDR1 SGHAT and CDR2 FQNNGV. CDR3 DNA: TGTGCCAGCAGCTTAGGACAGAACACTGAAGCTTTCTTT. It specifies CASSLGQNTEAFF.

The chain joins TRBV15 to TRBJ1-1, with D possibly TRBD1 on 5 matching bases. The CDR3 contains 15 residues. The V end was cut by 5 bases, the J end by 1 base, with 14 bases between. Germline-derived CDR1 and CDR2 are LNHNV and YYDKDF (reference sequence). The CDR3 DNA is TGTGCCACCAGCCCCCAACAGGCTGGGAACACTGAAGCTTTCTTT. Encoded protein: CATSPQQAGNTEAFF.

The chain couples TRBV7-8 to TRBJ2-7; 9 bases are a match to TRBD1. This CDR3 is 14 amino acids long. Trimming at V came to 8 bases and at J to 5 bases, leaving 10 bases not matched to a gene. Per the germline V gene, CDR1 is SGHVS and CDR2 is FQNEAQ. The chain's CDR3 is CASGRGQGTHEQYF. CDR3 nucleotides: TGTGCCAGCGGAAGGGGACAGGGAACCCACGAGCAGTACTTC. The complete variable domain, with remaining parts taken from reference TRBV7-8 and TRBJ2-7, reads GAGVSQSPRYKVAKRGQDVALRCDPISGHVSLFWYQQALGQGPEFLTYFQNEAQLDKSGLPSDRFFAERPEGSVSTLKIQRTQQEDSAVYLCASGRGQGTHEQYFGPGTRLTVT.

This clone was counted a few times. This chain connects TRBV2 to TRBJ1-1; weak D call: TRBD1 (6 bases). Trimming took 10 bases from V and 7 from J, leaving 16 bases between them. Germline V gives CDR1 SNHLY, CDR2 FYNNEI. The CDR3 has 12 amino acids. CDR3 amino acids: CAITGGRFEAFF. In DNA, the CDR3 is TGTGCCATCACGGGGGGGCGATTTGAAGCTTTCTTT.

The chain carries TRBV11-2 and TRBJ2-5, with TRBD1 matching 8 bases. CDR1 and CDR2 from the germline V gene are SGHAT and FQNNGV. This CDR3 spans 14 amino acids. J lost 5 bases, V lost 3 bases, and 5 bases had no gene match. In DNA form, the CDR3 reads TGTGCCAGCAGCTTTACTCGACAGGGGGAGACCCAGTACTTC. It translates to CASSFTRQGETQYF.

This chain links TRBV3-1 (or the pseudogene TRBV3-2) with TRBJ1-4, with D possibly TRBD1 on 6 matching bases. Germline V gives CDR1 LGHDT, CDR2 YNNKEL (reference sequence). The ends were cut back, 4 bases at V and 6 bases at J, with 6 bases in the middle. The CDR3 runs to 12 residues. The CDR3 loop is CASSRTDEKLFF. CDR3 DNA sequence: TGTGCCAGCAGCCGGACAGATGAAAAACTGTTTTTT.

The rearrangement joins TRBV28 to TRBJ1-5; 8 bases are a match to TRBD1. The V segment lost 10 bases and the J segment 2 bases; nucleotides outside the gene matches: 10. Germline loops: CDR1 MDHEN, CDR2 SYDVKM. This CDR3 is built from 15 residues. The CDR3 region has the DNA TGTGCCATCCGGGCAGGGGGCGCGGGCAATCAGCCCCAGCATTTT. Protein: CAIRAGGAGNQPQHF.

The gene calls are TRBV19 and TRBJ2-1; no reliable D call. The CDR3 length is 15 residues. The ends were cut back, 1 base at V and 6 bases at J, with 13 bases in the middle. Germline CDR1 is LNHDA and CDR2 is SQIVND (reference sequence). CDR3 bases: TGTGCCAGTAGTATAGCCCGCGTGTCCCGCAATGAGCAGTTCTTC. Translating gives CASSIARVSRNEQFF.

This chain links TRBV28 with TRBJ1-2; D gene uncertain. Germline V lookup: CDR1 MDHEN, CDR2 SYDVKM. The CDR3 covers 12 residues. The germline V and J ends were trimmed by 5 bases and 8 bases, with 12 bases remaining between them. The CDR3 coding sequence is TGTGCCAGCAGTAGGCAGCTCGGGGGCTACACCTTC. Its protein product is CASSRQLGGYTF.

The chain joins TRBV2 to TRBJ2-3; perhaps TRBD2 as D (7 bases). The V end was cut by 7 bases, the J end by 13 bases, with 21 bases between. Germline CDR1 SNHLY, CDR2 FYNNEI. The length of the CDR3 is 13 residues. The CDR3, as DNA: TGTGCCAGCAAAGTGACTAGCCCAGGGGAGAAGTATTTT. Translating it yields CASKVTSPGEKYF.

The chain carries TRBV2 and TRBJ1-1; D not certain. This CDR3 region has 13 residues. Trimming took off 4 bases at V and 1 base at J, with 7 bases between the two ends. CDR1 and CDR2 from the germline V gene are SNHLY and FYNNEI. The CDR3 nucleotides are TGTGCCAGCAGTGCGCACAGGAACACTGAAGCTTTCTTT. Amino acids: CASSAHRNTEAFF.

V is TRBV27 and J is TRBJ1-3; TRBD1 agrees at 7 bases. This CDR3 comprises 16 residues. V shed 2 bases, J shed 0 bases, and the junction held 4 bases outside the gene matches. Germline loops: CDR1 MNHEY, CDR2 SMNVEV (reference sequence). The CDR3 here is CASSLTGVSSGNTIYF. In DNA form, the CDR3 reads TGTGCCAGCAGTTTAACAGGGGTCAGCTCTGGAAACACCATATATTTT.

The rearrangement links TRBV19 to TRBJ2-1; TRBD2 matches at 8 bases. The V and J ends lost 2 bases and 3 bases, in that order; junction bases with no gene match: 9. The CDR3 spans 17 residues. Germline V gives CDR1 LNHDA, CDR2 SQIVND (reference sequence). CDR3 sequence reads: CASSIPRSAGDYNEQFF. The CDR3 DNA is TGTGCCAGTAGTATACCCCGTTCAGCGGGGGACTACAATGAGCAGTTCTTC. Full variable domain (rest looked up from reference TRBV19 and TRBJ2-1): DGGITQSPKYLFRKEGQNVTLSCEQNLNHDAMYWYRQDPGQGLRLIYYSQIVNDFQKGDIAEGYSVSREKKESFPLTVTSAQKNPTAFYLCASSIPRSAGDYNEQFFGPGTRLTVL.